This T cell receptor (beta chain) came from a study of blood T cell repertoires in COVID-19. Authors' methods: Using reference gene primer amplification, nucleated cell counts were estimated. The table came from immunoSEQ multiplex PCR; TCRdb's copy has only in-frame clones and leaves some out. That table supplies the V and J calls and clone size; D and trimming were determined from the DNA. Of 65,000 to 75,000 clones listed, roughly 89% are singletons. The germline CDR1 and CDR2 sequences are MRHNA and SNTAGT. Trimming took 6 bases from V and 0 from J, leaving 12 bases between them. The CDR3 covers 15 residues.

The receptor was isolated from a woman in her forties or fifties with active COVID-19. The chain uses TRBV6-4 and TRBJ2-1, with unresolved D. The source material was peripheral blood. The DNA of the CDR3 is TGTGCCAGCAGAAGAAGCGCGAGCTCCTACAATGAGCAGTTCTTC. This sequence encodes CASRRSASSYNEQFF.